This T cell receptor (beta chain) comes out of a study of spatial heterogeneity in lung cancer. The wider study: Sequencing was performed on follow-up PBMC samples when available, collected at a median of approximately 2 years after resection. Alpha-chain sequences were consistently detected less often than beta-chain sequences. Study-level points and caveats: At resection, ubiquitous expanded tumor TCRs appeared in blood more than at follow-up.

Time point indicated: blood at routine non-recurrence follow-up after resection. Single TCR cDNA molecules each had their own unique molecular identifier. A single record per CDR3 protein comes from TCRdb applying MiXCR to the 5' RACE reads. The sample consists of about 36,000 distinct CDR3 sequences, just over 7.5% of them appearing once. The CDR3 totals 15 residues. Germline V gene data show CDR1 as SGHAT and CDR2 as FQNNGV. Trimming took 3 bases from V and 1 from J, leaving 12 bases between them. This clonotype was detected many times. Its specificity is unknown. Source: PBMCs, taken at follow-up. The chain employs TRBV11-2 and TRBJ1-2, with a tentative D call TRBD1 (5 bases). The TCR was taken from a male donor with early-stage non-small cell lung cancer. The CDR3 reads CASSFSGDVNYGYTF. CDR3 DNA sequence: TGTGCCAGCAGCTTTTCGGGGGACGTTAACTATGGCTACACCTTC.